The next 18 T cell receptor beta chains were all read from a single sample in a study of CD8+CD57+ T cells in acquired aplastic anemia. Whoever was chosen for sequencing had shown CD8+CD57+ cell expansion by flow cytometry. Profiling of TCR beta VDJ combinations and CDR3 sequences used genomic DNA as template. A single record per CDR3 protein comes from TCRdb applying MiXCR to the reads. The sample has fewer than 85,000 distinct CDR3 sequences, about 70% seen once. Material for sequencing was sorted CD4+, CD8+, or CD8+CD57+ T cells (not recorded which) from PBMCs. These receptors were taken from a human donor with aplastic anemia.

The CDR3 spells CSVIGQANNSPLHF. The CDR3 DNA sequence: TGCAGTGTTATCGGACAGGCTAATAATTCACCCCTCCACTTT. This chain uses TRBV20-1 with TRBJ1-6; TRBD1 matches at 7 bases. The CDR3 runs to 14 residues. From germline, CDR1 is DFQATT and CDR2 SNEGSKA (reference sequence). V was clipped by 7 bases and J by 5 bases; unmatched bases: 8.

The chain joins TRBV2 to TRBJ1-2; D uncertain. CDR1 and CDR2 (germline): SNHLY, FYNNEI. This CDR3 contains 14 residues. The V end lost 0 bases, the J end lost 5 bases, and 10 bases lay between the germline ends. This CDR3 is CASSEARAMYGYTF. CDR3 DNA sequence: TGTGCCAGCAGTGAAGCAAGGGCAATGTATGGCTACACCTTC. The variable domain in full, with the rest retrieved from reference TRBV2 and TRBJ1-2, is EPEVTQTPSHQVTQMGQEVILRCVPISNHLYFYWYRQILGQKVEFLVSFYNNEISEKSEIFDDQFSVERPDGSNFTLKIRSTKLEDSAMYFCASSEARAMYGYTFGSGTRLTVV.

Notes on this clonotype: At one end the junction does not follow the germline gene, possibly because of a read error. The chain joins TRBV24-1 to TRBJ1-1, with no clear D. The CDR3 extends over 15 amino acids. Germline CDR1 reads KGHDR; CDR2 reads SFDVKD. This CDR3 reads CATSNPGRQGTEAFF. In DNA form, the CDR3 reads TGCGCCACCTCGAACCCCGGACGACAAGGGACTGAAGCTTTCTTT.

V usage is TRBV5-4 and J usage is TRBJ1-2; tentative D call: TRBD1 (5 bases). This CDR3 is built from 16 residues. V lost 0 bases to trimming and J lost 0 bases, with 12 bases between them. Germline V gene sequence: CDR1 SGHNT, CDR2 YYREEE (reference sequence). This CDR3 is CASSLGGSTSNYGYTF. The CDR3 DNA is TGTGCCAGCAGCTTGGGGGGCAGTACTTCTAACTATGGCTACACCTTC.

The V gene is TRBV7-3, the J gene TRBJ1-1; D is unresolved. The V gene lost 1 base and the J gene lost 1 base, with 4 bases spanning the gap. The CDR3 runs to 13 residues. Germline V lookup: CDR1 SGHTA, CDR2 FQGTGA. The CDR3 is CASSLSQNTEAFF. CDR3 sequence (DNA): TGTGCCAGCAGCTTAAGCCAGAACACTGAAGCTTTCTTT. Full variable domain (remainder filled in from reference TRBV7-3 and TRBJ1-1): GAGVSQTPSNKVTEKGKYVELRCDPISGHTALYWYRQSLGQGPEFLIYFQGTGAADDSGLPNDRFFAVRPEGSVSTLKIQRTERGDSAVYLCASSLSQNTEAFFGQGTRLTVV.

The chain employs TRBV5-1 and TRBJ1-2, with D possibly matching TRBD1 (5 bases). CDR1 and CDR2 from the germline V gene are SGHRS and YFSETQ. The CDR3 is made up of 14 amino acids. Trimming stripped 3 bases from V and 4 bases from J, with 13 bases between. CDR3 nucleotide sequence: TGCGCCAGCAGCTCGACAGAGGGCAGCTATGGCTACACCTTC. Translation gives CASSSTEGSYGYTF.

In this sample, this clonotype turned up a few times. CDR3 amino acids: CASSLNPYLAKDNEQFF. DNA for the CDR3: TGTGCCAGCAGCTTAAACCCCTACCTAGCGAAAGACAATGAGCAGTTCTTC. The chain carries TRBV7-3 and TRBJ2-1, with D possibly TRBD2 on 6 matching bases. There are 17 residues in the CDR3. V shed 1 base and J shed 5 bases, with 18 bases lying between them. Germline V gene lookup returns CDR1 SGHTA and CDR2 FQGTGA.

This chain's CDR3 is CASSTSQYNEQFF. CDR3 nucleotides: TGTGCCAGTAGTACGAGTCAATACAATGAGCAGTTCTTC. This chain links TRBV19 with TRBJ2-1; no firm D call. Per the germline V gene, CDR1 is LNHDA and CDR2 is SQIVND (reference sequence). Trimming took off 4 bases at V and 4 bases at J, with 8 bases between the two ends. The length of the CDR3 is 13 residues.

Ten or more counts support this clonotype. This chain uses TRBV5-1 with TRBJ2-2; TRBD2 aligns across 10 bases. Germline CDR1 reads SGHRS; CDR2 reads YFSETQ. Trimming removed 2 bases from V and 3 bases from J; junction bases left unmatched: 4. This CDR3 is 16 amino acids long. This chain's CDR3 is CASSFLAGVDTGELFF. The CDR3 DNA reads TGCGCCAGCAGCTTCCTAGCGGGAGTGGACACCGGGGAGCTGTTTTTT.

The chain couples TRBV27 to TRBJ1-2; perhaps TRBD1 as D (5 bases). V lost 3 bases and J 4 bases, leaving 9 bases between the germline ends. The CDR3 is made up of 13 amino acids. The germline V gene encodes CDR1 MNHEY and CDR2 SMNVEV (reference sequence). The CDR3 DNA sequence: TGTGCCAGCAGTTTGTCAGGGACCTATGGCTACACCTTC. This gives the protein CASSLSGTYGYTF.

The gene calls are TRBV20-1 and TRBJ1-5; D gene ambiguous. CDR1 DFQATT and CDR2 SNEGSKA come from the germline V gene (reference sequence). There are 15 residues in the CDR3. Trimming left V 0 bases short and J 4 bases short, with 13 bases between. CDR3 residues: CSARDGKGLNQPQHF. The CDR3 DNA reads as TGCAGTGCTAGAGACGGGAAGGGCCTTAATCAGCCCCAGCATTTT.

This clonotype was detected a few times. The V call is TRBV2, the J call TRBJ1-6, with 10 bases fitting TRBD1. Germline V lookup: CDR1 SNHLY, CDR2 FYNNEI. V dropped 6 bases and J dropped 9; count of bases not matched to a gene: 5. The CDR3 spans 14 residues. The CDR3 region has the DNA TGTGCCAGCAGAGGACAGGGGGTGGGTTCACCCCTCCACTTT. It specifies CASRGQGVGSPLHF.

The CDR3 bases are TGTGCCAGTAGTATAGATGAGGGTCAGACCCAGTACTTC. Translation gives CASSIDEGQTQYF. The genes are TRBV19 and TRBJ2-5, with D possibly TRBD2 on 5 matching bases. In germline, CDR1 is LNHDA, CDR2 SQIVND (reference sequence). V lost 0 bases and J 6 bases, leaving 8 bases between the germline ends. There are 13 residues in the CDR3.

This chain links TRBV29-1 with TRBJ1-2, with D unclear. There are 16 residues in the CDR3. Trimming left V 6 bases short and J 4 bases short, with 24 bases between. CDR1 and CDR2 (germline): SQVTM, ANQGSEA. CDR3 nucleotide sequence: TGCAGCGTGGATCCCTCGTCGCAAAACGTGGGCTATGGCTACACCTTC. This sequence encodes CSVDPSSQNVGYGYTF.

The chain employs TRBV2 and TRBJ2-7; 7 bases align to TRBD1. The CDR3 spans 15 residues. Germline V CDR1 and CDR2: SNHLY, FYNNEI. The V gene end was trimmed by 9 bases and the J gene end by 3 bases; junction bases not matched to a gene: 14. CDR3 in DNA: TGTGCCAGTACTCCCGGACAGGTTATGGGCTACGAGCAGTACTTC. This encodes CASTPGQVMGYEQYF. Based on the CDR3 plus reference TRBV2 and TRBJ2-7, the full variable domain is EPEVTQTPSHQVTQMGQEVILRCVPISNHLYFYWYRQILGQKVEFLVSFYNNEISEKSEIFDDQFSVERPDGSNFTLKIRSTKLEDSAMYFCASTPGQVMGYEQYFGPGTRLTVT.

The chain uses TRBV19 and TRBJ2-5, with unresolved D. This CDR3 contains 10 residues. V was clipped by 11 bases and J by 3 bases, with 7 bases between them. From germline, CDR1 is LNHDA and CDR2 SQIVND (reference sequence). The CDR3 loop is CAAGEETQYF. DNA of the CDR3: TGTGCCGCCGGAGAAGAGACCCAGTACTTC.

This chain connects TRBV11-1 to TRBJ2-3, with 11 bases matching TRBD1. With 5 bases clipped from V and 4 bases from J, the junction kept 11 bases outside the gene matches. This CDR3 is 17 amino acids long. Germline V gene data show CDR1 as SGHAT and CDR2 as FQDESV (reference sequence). CDR3 sequence reads: CASSAGTGGSWADTQYF. The CDR3 DNA reads as TGTGCCAGCAGCGCCGGGACAGGGGGTAGCTGGGCAGATACGCAGTATTTT.

V and J are TRBV20-1 and TRBJ1-4, with 9 bases aligning to TRBD1. Germline trimming cut 5 bases from V and 8 bases from J; bases unmatched to any gene: 6. There are 13 residues in the CDR3. CDR1 and CDR2 from the germline V gene are DFQATT and SNEGSKA (reference sequence). CDR3 protein: CSAGDRAYEKLFF. The CDR3 nucleotides are TGCAGTGCTGGGGACAGGGCTTACGAAAAACTGTTTTTT.